This T cell receptor beta chain was sequenced for a study of blood T cell repertoires in COVID-19. The germline V gene has CDR1 SNHLY and CDR2 FYNNEI. V lost 5 bases and J 4 bases, leaving 14 bases between the germline ends. This CDR3 spans 14 amino acids. Per the original methods: Nucleated cell counts were estimated from reference gene primer amplification. Data came from immunoSEQ multiplex PCR; TCRdb stores just in-frame clones and leaves some out. The V and J calls and clone size come from that table; D and trimming were worked out from the DNA. This table holds approximately 500,000 clones, approximately 85% found once.

The receptor's source is a human donor in a cohort sampled during active COVID-19. Sequencing was carried out using peripheral blood. This chain uses TRBV2 with TRBJ1-2; a possible D gene is TRBD1 (6 bases). The DNA of the CDR3 is TGTGCCAGCAGTACGGACAGCGCCTTCTATGGCTACACCTTC. Amino acids: CASSTDSAFYGYTF.